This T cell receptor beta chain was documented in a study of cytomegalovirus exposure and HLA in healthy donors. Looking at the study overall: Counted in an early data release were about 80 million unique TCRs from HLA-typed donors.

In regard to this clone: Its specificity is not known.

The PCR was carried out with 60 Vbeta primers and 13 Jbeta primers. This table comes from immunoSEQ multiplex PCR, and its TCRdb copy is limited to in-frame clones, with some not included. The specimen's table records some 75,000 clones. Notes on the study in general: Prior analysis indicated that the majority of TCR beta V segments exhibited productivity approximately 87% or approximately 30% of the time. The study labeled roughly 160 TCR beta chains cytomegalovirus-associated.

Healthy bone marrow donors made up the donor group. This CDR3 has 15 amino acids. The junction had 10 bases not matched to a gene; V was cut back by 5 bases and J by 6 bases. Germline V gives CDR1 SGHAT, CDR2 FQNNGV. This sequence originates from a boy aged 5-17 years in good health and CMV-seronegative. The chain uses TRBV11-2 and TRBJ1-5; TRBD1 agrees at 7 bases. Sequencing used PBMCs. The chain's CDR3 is CASSADRSSSQPQHF. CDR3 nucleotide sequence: TGTGCCAGCAGCGCGGACAGGAGTTCAAGTCAGCCCCAGCATTTT.